The T cell receptor (beta chain) described here comes from a study of radiation and T cells in renal cell carcinoma. Generated by immunoSEQ multiplex PCR, the TCRdb table keeps only in-frame clones and is missing some. Among fewer than 200,000 clones, 88% were seen once, and the ten largest hold around 11%. The sample's time point: blood 4 weeks post-SBRT, at nephrectomy. Treatment of the sample: 15 Gy SBRT to primary tumor, nephrectomy 4 weeks later. Nephrectomy followed 15 Gy stereotactic body radiation by 4 weeks. The sample in question was blood, obtained from a patient whose treatment included radiotherapy and nephrectomy. The sequence derives from a woman aged 45 to 65 with renal cell carcinoma.

This CDR3 is CASSPGGGTEAFF. The CDR3 coding sequence is TGCGCCAGCAGCCCTGGGGGGGGCACTGAAGCTTTCTTT. V gene TRBV5-1 combines with J gene TRBJ1-1, with D perhaps TRBD1 (5 bases). CDR1 is SGHRS and CDR2 is YFSETQ in the germline V gene. The CDR3 totals 13 residues. The V end lost 4 bases, the J end lost 4 bases, and 11 bases lay between the germline ends. Full variable domain (rest looked up from reference TRBV5-1 and TRBJ1-1): KAGVTQTPRYLIKTRGQQVTLSCSPISGHRSVSWYQQTPGQGLQFLFEYFSETQRNKGNFPGRFSGRQFSNSRSEMNVSTLELGDSALYLCASSPGGGTEAFFGQGTRLTVV.